This TCR beta chain was profiled in a study of blood T cell repertoires in COVID-19. Germline CDR1 is LNHDA and CDR2 is SQIVND (reference sequence). The CDR3 spans 13 residues. V was pared by 7 bases and J by 3 bases, with 12 bases between. Participant reports of clinical history set cohort assignment. Clones were sequenced by immunoSEQ multiplex PCR, and TCRdb holds only the in-frame ones, with some missing. The data contain more than 150,000 clones, about 80% of them singletons. The rearrangement links TRBV19 to TRBJ2-5; D perhaps matches TRBD2 (6 bases). Sequenced material: PBMCs or T cells enriched from blood (not recorded which). This receptor was taken from a man in his 60s who had been exposed to COVID-19. This chain's CDR3 is CASTGGRKETQYF. The CDR3 nucleotides are TGTGCCAGTACCGGGGGACGAAAAGAGACCCAGTACTTC.